This T cell receptor (beta chain) was identified during a study of graft-versus-host responses after intestinal transplantation. About the research overall: Transplants were multivisceral, liver-intestinal, or isolated intestinal. Anti-thymocyte globulin induction preceded approximately three years of tacrolimus and steroid maintenance in all recipients.

On this clone itself: A read error may produce the germline difference seen at one junction end.

The CDR3 has 15 amino acids. The germline V gene encodes CDR1 SEHNR and CDR2 FQNEAQ (reference sequence). Clones were read by immunoSEQ multiplex PCR, and TCRdb kept only the in-frame ones, dropping some. Of tens of thousands of clones listed, over 85% are singletons. This chain links TRBV7-9 with TRBJ1-2; tentative D call: TRBD1 (5 bases). The TCR originated in a human patient who received an intestinal transplant, so some T cells may come from the graft donor. This specimen consisted of bone marrow, obtained 700 to 750 days after intestinal transplantation. The CDR3 loop reads CASSLAGQWLYGYTF. CDR3 DNA: TGTGCCAGCAGCCTAGCGGGGCAGTGGCTATATGGCTACACCTTC.